The 31 T cell receptor beta chains reported below all come from one sample, sequenced in a study of regulatory dendritic cells for organ transplantation. Sequencing was performed with immunoSEQ multiplex PCR; in TCRdb, only in-frame clones are kept and a portion is missing. The data show 29,000 or so clones, 60% to 80% seen once. The specimen was memory CD4+ T cells from blood. Documented subset: CD45RO+ memory T cells. The receptors shown here come from a human donor in good health.

V is TRBV30 and J is TRBJ1-1, with D hard to call. V was clipped by 2 bases and J by 0 bases, with 1 base between them. Per the germline V gene, CDR1 is GTSNPN and CDR2 is SVGIG (reference sequence). This CDR3 has 11 amino acids. CDR3 DNA sequence: TGTGCCTGGAGTATGAACACTGAAGCTTTCTTT. This gives the protein CAWSMNTEAFF.

This chain joins TRBV18 and TRBJ2-2; D remains ambiguous. V lost 1 base, J lost 0 bases, and 6 bases lay in between. Germline CDR1 reads KGHSH; CDR2 reads LQKENI. This CDR3 region has 15 residues. This CDR3 is CASSPQVPNTGELFF. Here the CDR3 DNA reads TGTGCCAGCTCACCACAAGTACCGAACACCGGGGAGCTGTTTTTT. Looking up the rest from reference TRBV18 and TRBJ2-2 gives the full variable domain: NAGVMQNPRHLVRRRGQEARLRCSPMKGHSHVYWYRQLPEEGLKFMVYLQKENIIDESGMPKERFSAEFPKEGPSILRIQQVVRGDSAAYFCASSPQVPNTGELFFGEGSRLTVL.

The gene calls are TRBV10-2 and TRBJ2-7, with TRBD2 matching 15 bases. The J segment lost 7 bases and the V segment lost 6 bases, leaving 4 bases of the junction unmatched. CDR3 length: 14 amino acids. Germline lookup yields CDR1 WSHSY and CDR2 SAAADI. For the CDR3, the DNA is TGCGCCAGCAGGGGACTAGCGGGAGGATGGGAGCAGTACTTC. Protein product: CASRGLAGGWEQYF.

This chain joins TRBV14 and TRBJ1-1; unclear D gene. V was clipped by 3 bases and J by 7 bases, with 15 bases between them. Germline-derived CDR1 and CDR2 are SGHDN and FVKESK. This CDR3 is built from 14 residues. Here the CDR3 DNA reads TGTGCCAGCAGCCATCCGAACATCGTAAGTGAAGCTTTCTTT. Translation gives CASSHPNIVSEAFF.

This clone appeared a few times. The rearrangement joins TRBV25-1 to TRBJ1-2; a possible D gene is TRBD1 (5 bases). Deletions cut 8 bases from V and 6 bases from J, with 13 bases between. The CDR3 runs 12 residues. Germline V gene data show CDR1 as MGHDK and CDR2 as SYGVNS. The CDR3 DNA sequence: TGTGCCAGCCGAGGAGGGGTTGATGGCTACACCTTC. This gives the protein CASRGGVDGYTF.

This clone was seen a single time. The genes are TRBV18 and TRBJ2-1; D unclear. Germline V gives CDR1 KGHSH, CDR2 LQKENI. The CDR3 is 14 residues long. Trimming removed 0 bases at V and 3 bases at J, with 6 bases between. This chain's CDR3 is CASSPPADYNEQFF. CDR3 in DNA: TGTGCCAGCTCACCACCGGCTGACTACAATGAGCAGTTCTTC.

The chain uses TRBV4-3 and TRBJ2-6; D uncertain. The CDR3 consists of 16 residues. V shed 1 base and J shed 0 bases, with 7 bases lying between them. CDR1 is LGHNA and CDR2 is YSLEER in the germline V gene. CDR3 DNA sequence: TGCGCCAGCAGCCAAGTAACGGGCTCTGGGGCCAACGTCCTGACTTTC. Encoded protein: CASSQVTGSGANVLTF.

Only a few counts were recorded for this clone. Other DNA variants within this sample encode the same CDR3. The chain combines TRBV7-9 with TRBJ2-7; D remains ambiguous. Looked up from germline, CDR1 is SEHNR and CDR2 is FQNEAQ (reference sequence). CDR3 size: 12 residues. The V end was cut by 3 bases, the J end by 1 base, with 4 bases between. The CDR3: CASSLGSYEQYF. As DNA, the CDR3 is TGTGCCAGCAGCTTGGGTTCCTACGAGCAGTACTTC.

The gene calls are TRBV19 and TRBJ1-6; 8 bases map to TRBD1. This CDR3 is built from 16 residues. V lost 6 bases to trimming and J lost 10 bases; unmatched junction nucleotides: 14. Per germline, CDR1 LNHDA and CDR2 SQIVND (reference sequence). The CDR3 protein is CASSATPTGVGSPLHF. The CDR3 nucleotides are TGTGCCAGTAGCGCCACGCCGACAGGGGTAGGCTCACCCCTCCACTTT.

CDR3 amino acids: CASPGISGRDGGFF. The DNA for the CDR3 is TGTGCCAGTCCCGGCATCTCAGGGAGGGATGGCGGTTTCTTT. This sequence joins TRBV6-1 and TRBJ1-1; TRBD1 might be the D (5 bases). The CDR3 has 14 residues. Trimming left V 9 bases short and J 13 bases short, with 27 bases between. The germline V gene has CDR1 MNHNS and CDR2 SASEGT.

V gene TRBV28 combines with J gene TRBJ1-1; D perhaps matches TRBD1 (5 bases). V lost 7 bases and J lost 7, with 16 bases in between. The germline V gene encodes CDR1 MDHEN and CDR2 SYDVKM. The CDR3 spans 13 residues. The CDR3 DNA follows: TGTGCCAGCACCTCGATATCGGGGGTTGAAGCTTTCTTT. Its translation is CASTSISGVEAFF.

The chain uses TRBV10-2 and TRBJ1-3; a possible D gene is TRBD1 (6 bases). Germline CDR1 reads WSHSY; CDR2 reads SAAADI. V shed 6 bases and J shed 0 bases, with 6 bases lying between them. The CDR3 has 13 residues. The CDR3 DNA follows: TGCGCCAGCAGACAGGGCTCTGGAAACACCATATATTTT. Protein: CASRQGSGNTIYF.

V usage is TRBV18 and J usage is TRBJ1-1; perhaps TRBD1 as D (6 bases). This CDR3 has 14 residues. The germline gives CDR1 KGHSH, CDR2 LQKENI. The V end lost 4 bases, the J end lost 8 bases, and 17 bases lay between the germline ends. CDR3 nucleotides: TGTGCCAGCTCACAAGGCCTGAACAGGGAAGAAGCTTTCTTT. Amino acids: CASSQGLNREEAFF.

The chain joins TRBV5-4 to TRBJ2-3; a possible D gene is TRBD1 (5 bases). Germline V lookup: CDR1 SGHNT, CDR2 YYREEE (reference sequence). The CDR3 extends over 16 amino acids. Trimming shortened V by 0 bases and J by 2 bases, and 13 bases separated the two germline ends. CDR3 region: CASSLDRLYPTDTQYF. In DNA form, the CDR3 reads TGTGCCAGCAGCTTGGACAGGCTATATCCCACAGATACGCAGTATTTT.

This clone was observed once. The rearrangement links TRBV7-2 to TRBJ2-5; TRBD1 aligns across 9 bases. CDR1 and CDR2 from the germline V gene are SGHTA and FQGNSA. The CDR3 has 13 amino acids. V was clipped by 5 bases and J by 4 bases; unmatched bases: 2. CDR3 nucleotides: TGTGCCAGCAGCCGGGACAGGGCAGAGACCCAGTACTTC. Encoded protein: CASSRDRAETQYF.

The chain employs TRBV2 and TRBJ2-7; D might be TRBD2 (5 bases). The germline gives CDR1 SNHLY, CDR2 FYNNEI. The CDR3 length is 13 residues. V was trimmed by 4 bases and J by 6 bases, leaving 13 bases between them. CDR3 bases: TGTGCCAGCAGTGGAGAGGGCCGAGGCGAGCAGTACTTC. Residues: CASSGEGRGEQYF.

V usage is TRBV5-4 and J usage is TRBJ2-7; 9 positions match TRBD1. The germline V gene encodes CDR1 SGHNT and CDR2 YYREEE (reference sequence). The CDR3 is 14 amino acids. Trimming removed 4 bases from V and 4 bases from J; junction bases left unmatched: 6. The CDR3 region has the DNA TGTGCCAGCAGCCTACCGGGACAGGGTTACGAGCAGTACTTC. Protein product: CASSLPGQGYEQYF.

Worth noting for this clone: Other DNA sequences of this sample code for an identical CDR3. The V and J genes are TRBV11-3 and TRBJ2-3; the D is unclear. Germline CDR1 reads SGHNT; CDR2 reads YENEEA. V lost 3 bases, J lost 3 bases, and 4 bases lay in between. This CDR3 has 12 amino acids. CDR3 sequence (DNA): TGTGCCAGCAGCTTCCATACAGATACGCAGTATTTT. Translated: CASSFHTDTQYF.

The V and J genes are TRBV19 and TRBJ2-1; D not certain. V lost 3 bases and J lost 3, with 12 bases in between. The V gene's germline CDR1 is LNHDA and CDR2 SQIVND (reference sequence). The CDR3 contains 15 residues. The CDR3 is CASSIEVGFYNEQFF. For the CDR3, the DNA is TGTGCCAGTAGTATCGAAGTGGGATTCTACAATGAGCAGTTCTTC.

The DNA for the CDR3 is TGTGCCAGCAGCTTATGGAGGTCTGCGAACACCGGGGAGCTGTTTTTT. Its protein product is CASSLWRSANTGELFF. The chain has TRBV7-8 and TRBJ2-2; D may be TRBD2 (5 bases). The CDR3 runs 16 residues. CDR1 is SGHVS and CDR2 is FQNEAQ in the germline V gene. The ends were cut back, 2 bases at V and 0 bases at J, with 10 bases in the middle.

The chain employs TRBV9 and TRBJ2-7; maybe TRBD1 (5 bases). Trimming stripped 0 bases from V and 2 bases from J, with 9 bases between. This CDR3 is 14 amino acids long. Looked up from germline, CDR1 is SGDLS and CDR2 is YYNGEE. CDR3 residues: CASSVGEQAYEQYF. As DNA, the CDR3 is TGTGCCAGCAGCGTAGGTGAACAGGCCTACGAGCAGTACTTC.

The V gene is TRBV18, the J gene TRBJ2-2, with 10 positions matching TRBD2. CDR1 and CDR2 (germline): KGHSH, LQKENI. Trimming cost V 5 bases and J 4 bases; bases outside gene matches: 10. The CDR3 covers 17 residues. The CDR3 reads CASSSQPAGGPTGELFF. CDR3 DNA sequence: TGTGCCAGCTCATCACAGCCAGCGGGGGGGCCCACCGGGGAGCTGTTTTTT.

V gene TRBV5-8 combines with J gene TRBJ2-5; D not resolved. Germline V gene lookup returns CDR1 SGHTS and CDR2 YDEGEE. The CDR3 totals 13 residues. With 3 bases removed from V and 4 bases from J, the gap between germline ends came to 10 bases. CDR3 amino acids: CASSSRPRETQYF. As DNA, the CDR3 is TGTGCCAGCAGCTCAAGACCAAGAGAGACCCAGTACTTC. The full variable domain, with the rest looked up from reference TRBV5-8 and TRBJ2-5, is EAGVTQSPTHLIKTRGQQATLRCSPISGHTSVYWYQQALGLGLQFLLWYDEGEERNRGNFPPRFSGRQFPNYSSELNVNALELEDSALYLCASSSRPRETQYFGPGTRLLVL.

V and J are TRBV28 and TRBJ1-4, with unresolved D. CDR1 and CDR2 from the germline V gene are MDHEN and SYDVKM. This CDR3 is built from 11 residues. The V gene lost 3 bases and the J gene lost 8 bases, with 4 bases spanning the gap. The CDR3 reads CASSFGEKLFF. As DNA, the CDR3 is TGTGCCAGCAGTTTCGGAGAAAAACTGTTTTTT.

This clone has only a few counts. The J gene is TRBJ2-1, the V gene TRBV14; D is uncertain. Germline V gives CDR1 SGHDN, CDR2 FVKESK. This CDR3 has 16 amino acids. Trimming stripped 1 base from V and 2 bases from J, with 12 bases between. The CDR3 bases are TGTGCCAGCAGCCAAGGGCGGTTCAGGACCTACAATGAGCAGTTCTTC. Its translation is CASSQGRFRTYNEQFF.

CDR3 region: CASSQGIFGKGSGDTIYF. The DNA for the CDR3 is TGCGCCAGCAGCCAAGGGATTTTTGGGAAAGGATCAGGTGACACCATATATTTT. The V and J genes are TRBV4-1 and TRBJ1-3; D is uncertain. Germline V lookup: CDR1 MGHRA, CDR2 YSYEKL. V lost 1 base to trimming and J lost 8 bases, with 24 bases between them. This CDR3 has 18 amino acids.

The J gene is TRBJ2-3, the V gene TRBV6-1, with TRBD2 identical over 12 bases. Germline CDR1 and CDR2: MNHNS and SASEGT. V was clipped by 4 bases and J by 1 base; unmatched bases: 6. The CDR3 consists of 17 residues. CDR3 sequence: CASSVSLAGGGTDTQYF. DNA for the CDR3: TGTGCCAGCAGTGTCAGTCTAGCGGGAGGGGGCACAGATACGCAGTATTTT.

V and J are TRBV7-9 and TRBJ1-1; TRBD1 aligns across 8 bases. V trimming: 5 bases; J trimming: 5 bases; junction bases outside the gene matches: 4. The germline gives CDR1 SEHNR, CDR2 FQNEAQ (reference sequence). The CDR3 runs to 13 residues. CDR3 loop: CASSPGQETEAFF. The CDR3 nucleotides are TGTGCCAGCAGCCCGGGACAGGAGACTGAAGCTTTCTTT.

The chain's CDR3 is CASSLAGGVNSPLHF. The DNA for the CDR3 is TGTGCCAGCAGCTTGGCCGGCGGCGTTAATTCACCCCTCCACTTT. The genes are TRBV5-8 and TRBJ1-6; D gene ambiguous. Germline V gives CDR1 SGHTS, CDR2 YDEGEE. Trimming took off 0 bases at V and 6 bases at J, with 10 bases between the two ends. This CDR3 region has 15 residues.

The rearrangement links TRBV27 to TRBJ2-1; 10 bases align to TRBD2. V lost 2 bases and J lost 7; bases outside the gene matches: 8. Germline V gene data show CDR1 as MNHEY and CDR2 as SMNVEV (reference sequence). This CDR3 has 16 residues. The CDR3 sequence: CASSLRASGSVNEQFF. The CDR3 nucleotides are TGTGCCAGCAGTTTACGGGCTAGCGGGAGTGTGAATGAGCAGTTCTTC.

V usage is TRBV10-3 and J usage is TRBJ2-3; no firm D call. The CDR3 contains 15 residues. The germline V and J ends were trimmed by 3 bases and 3 bases, with 13 bases remaining between them. Per germline, CDR1 ENHRY and CDR2 SYGVKD. This CDR3 reads CAISEYGEETDTQYF. The CDR3 coding sequence is TGTGCCATCAGTGAATACGGAGAGGAGACAGATACGCAGTATTTT.